A single sample gave rise to the 27 T cell receptor beta chains below, sequenced in a study of blood T cells in healthy people across ages. A second roughly 6 to 12 cycle PCR used barcoded and J-beta primers. From the 5' RACE reads, TCRdb called clonotypes with MiXCR, one entry per CDR3 protein. The table shows about 650,000 distinct CDR3 sequences, with about a third occurring only once. The sequenced material came from blood. These receptors were obtained from a woman older than 75 in good health.

This clonotype was recorded many times. The rearrangement links TRBV20-1 to TRBJ2-3; TRBD2 aligns across 12 bases. The CDR3 is 14 amino acids. CDR1 is DFQATT, CDR2 SNEGSKA, per germline (reference sequence). The V and J ends lost 6 bases and 3 bases, in that order; junction bases with no gene match: 4. The CDR3: CSASSGGVTDTQYF. CDR3 DNA sequence: TGCAGTGCATCTAGCGGGGGGGTGACAGATACGCAGTATTTT.

This clonotype has a count of ten or more. DNA for the CDR3: TGTGCCAGCAGTTACGGGACCGGCGGTTATGGCTACACCTTC. It encodes CASSYGTGGYGYTF. The chain is built from TRBV6-5 and TRBJ1-2; D may be TRBD1 (5 bases). Germline-derived CDR1 and CDR2 are MNHEY and SVGAGI. This CDR3 spans 14 amino acids. The germline V and J ends were trimmed by 2 bases and 5 bases, with 12 bases remaining between them.

The gene calls are TRBV4-3 and TRBJ2-2, with D possibly TRBD1 on 6 matching bases. V was clipped by 0 bases and J by 2 bases, with 19 bases between them. The CDR3 runs 19 residues. Germline V gene data show CDR1 as LGHNA and CDR2 as YSLEER. CDR3 region: CASSQEALGAQGNTGELFF. Here the CDR3 DNA reads TGCGCCAGCAGCCAAGAAGCCTTAGGGGCACAGGGTAACACCGGGGAGCTGTTTTTT.

The chain couples TRBV3-1 to TRBJ2-5; D is unresolved. Germline lookup yields CDR1 LGHDT and CDR2 YNNKEL (reference sequence). The CDR3 has 14 residues. Trimming shortened V by 3 bases and J by 5 bases, and 13 bases separated the two germline ends. The CDR3 coding sequence is TGTGCCAGCAGCCACCCCGCACGGCGGGAGACCCAGTACTTC. It is translated as CASSHPARRETQYF.

In this sample, this clonotype turned up many times. This chain uses TRBV20-1 with TRBJ1-5; D gene unclear. Per germline, CDR1 DFQATT and CDR2 SNEGSKA (reference sequence). CDR3 size: 12 residues. Trimming left V 3 bases short and J 0 bases short, with 3 bases between. CDR3 coding DNA: TGCAGTGCTAGGGGTAGCAATCAGCCCCAGCATTTT. The encoded protein is CSARGSNQPQHF.

This clonotype has at least ten counts. The genes are TRBV5-1 and TRBJ2-7, with a possible D match to TRBD1 (6 bases). The V end was cut by 7 bases, the J end by 6 bases, with 17 bases between. Looked up from germline, CDR1 is SGHRS and CDR2 is YFSETQ. The CDR3 totals 13 residues. The CDR3 DNA follows: TGCGCCAGCCGGAGGAATACAGGGTCCGAGCAGTACTTC. Encoded protein: CASRRNTGSEQYF.

This clonotype appeared a few times. An end of the junction differs from the germline gene, which may be a read error. The chain has TRBV20-1 and TRBJ1-5; D ambiguous. This CDR3 is 14 amino acids long. Looked up from germline, CDR1 is DFQATT and CDR2 is SNEGSKA (reference sequence). CDR3 protein: CSAIGLISNRPQHF. CDR3 sequence (DNA): TGCAGTGCTATAGGGCTGATTAGCAATCGGCCCCAGCATTTT.

This clonotype occurred many times. The chain has TRBV30 and TRBJ2-5; D tentatively reads TRBD1 or TRBD2 (5 bases each). V gave up 5 bases and J gave up 3 bases, with 13 bases separating them. This CDR3 comprises 13 residues. In germline, CDR1 is GTSNPN, CDR2 SVGIG (reference sequence). The CDR3 DNA is TGTGCCTGGGGGGGATCGGGGAAAGAGACCCAGTACTTC. Translation gives CAWGGSGKETQYF. The full variable domain, rest sourced from reference TRBV30 and TRBJ2-5, is SQTIHQWPATLVQPVGSPLSLECTVEGTSNPNLYWYRQAAGRGLQLLFYSVGIGQISSEVPQNLSASRPQDRQFILSSKKLLLSDSGFYLCAWGGSGKETQYFGPGTRLLVL.

The chain couples TRBV2 to TRBJ2-7, with D possibly being TRBD2 (6 bases). The germline gives CDR1 SNHLY, CDR2 FYNNEI. V was shortened by 6 bases and J by 3 bases, with 12 bases between the two germline ends. The CDR3 is 13 amino acids. The CDR3 sequence is CASRLTSYYEQYF. CDR3 DNA: TGTGCCAGCAGACTAACTAGCTACTACGAGCAGTACTTC.

This clonotype was found many times. In nucleotides, the CDR3 is TGTGCCAGCAGCTTAGACCCGGGAGGGGCTGAAAAACTGTTTTTT. Amino acids: CASSLDPGGAEKLFF. V and J are TRBV7-2 and TRBJ1-4; D may be TRBD1 (5 bases). The CDR3 runs 15 residues. CDR1 is SGHTA, CDR2 FQGNSA, per germline. The V end was cut by 1 base, the J end by 7 bases, with 13 bases between.

This clonotype showed up many times. J is TRBJ2-5 and V is TRBV7-3; 8 nucleotides align to TRBD2. CDR1 and CDR2 (germline): SGHTA, FQGTGA. The CDR3 loop spans 22 amino acids. After removal of 2 bases from V and 5 bases from J, the junction contained 28 bases not matched to a gene. The CDR3 DNA sequence: TGTGCCAGCAGCTTAGAGGGAGGGGGTTTTCCTTTTAAGCGGGGGACGCGTGAGACCCAGTACTTC. It yields the protein CASSLEGGGFPFKRGTRETQYF.

This clonotype has only a few counts. V gene TRBV20-1 combines with J gene TRBJ2-1, with D perhaps matching TRBD2 (5 bases). V shed 2 bases and J shed 4 bases, with 15 bases lying between them. The CDR3 consists of 15 residues. Germline V CDR1 and CDR2: DFQATT, SNEGSKA (reference sequence). The DNA of the CDR3 is TGCAGTGCTAGACCCCTCCGGGGTGGGTACAATGAGCAGTTCTTC. The encoded protein is CSARPLRGGYNEQFF.

In its sample, this clonotype was seen once. An end of the junction does not agree with germline; a read error may underlie this. The chain joins TRBV11-3 to TRBJ2-7; weak D call: TRBD2 (6 bases). The germline CDR1 and CDR2 sequences are SGHNT and YENEEA. The CDR3 contains 11 residues. CDR3 in DNA: TGTACCAGCAGTGCCGGTGGGAGGACCTACTTC. Encoded protein: CTSSAGGRTYF.

This clonotype came up many times. This rearrangement joins TRBV27 to TRBJ1-2; D gene unclear. V lost 2 bases, J lost 6 bases, and 10 bases lay in between. This CDR3 region has 13 residues. CDR1 is MNHEY, CDR2 SMNVEV, per germline (reference sequence). DNA of the CDR3: TGTGCCAGCAGTTTAGTATCGGGGAATGGCTACACCTTC. Translated, it gives CASSLVSGNGYTF.

The rearrangement links TRBV20-1 to TRBJ2-7; 13 nucleotides match TRBD2. Germline CDR1 reads DFQATT; CDR2 reads SNEGSKA (reference sequence). This CDR3 has 14 residues. The junction had 3 bases not matched to a gene; V was cut back by 4 bases and J by 3 bases. The CDR3 is CSAKGTSGDYEQYF. Here the CDR3 DNA reads TGCAGTGCTAAAGGGACTAGCGGGGACTACGAGCAGTACTTC.

Many counts were recorded for this clonotype. This chain joins TRBV20-1 and TRBJ2-3, with unresolved D. The CDR3 consists of 12 residues. Per germline, CDR1 DFQATT and CDR2 SNEGSKA (reference sequence). The V and J ends lost 8 bases and 1 base respectively, with 10 bases between them. This CDR3 is CSRSRGTDTQYF. CDR3 coding DNA: TGCAGTAGAAGTCGGGGCACAGATACGCAGTATTTT.

The chain couples TRBV29-1 to TRBJ1-1, with D unclear. The germline CDR1 and CDR2 sequences are SQVTM and ANQGSEA. Trimming took 4 bases from V and 0 from J, leaving 9 bases between them. There are 13 residues in the CDR3. Here the CDR3 reads CSVGPGMNTEAFF. CDR3 nucleotides: TGCAGCGTTGGACCCGGAATGAACACTGAAGCTTTCTTT.

The chain joins TRBV29-1 to TRBJ2-5; D possibly corresponds to TRBD2 (5 bases). The V end lost 5 bases, the J end lost 3 bases, and 10 bases lay between the germline ends. CDR1 is SQVTM and CDR2 is ANQGSEA in the germline V gene. This CDR3 is built from 12 residues. DNA for the CDR3: TGCAGCGTTACAGCGGATAAAGAGACCCAGTACTTC. Translation gives CSVTADKETQYF.

This clonotype was recorded at least ten times. This chain uses TRBV5-1 with TRBJ2-5; D may correspond to TRBD1 or TRBD2 (5 bases each). Germline CDR1 is SGHRS and CDR2 is YFSETQ. Trimming stripped 4 bases from V and 5 bases from J, with 18 bases between. The CDR3 sequence is 15 residues long. DNA for the CDR3: TGCGCCAGCAGCCCCCAGCCCGGGACCCTGGAGACCCAGTACTTC. This sequence encodes CASSPQPGTLETQYF.

This clonotype was observed a handful of times. Its ends do not fully match the called genes, so a read error is possible. CDR3 protein: CASSPGGPGTDAQYF. Written as DNA, the CDR3 is TGTGCCAGCAGCCCCGGGGGACCTGGCACAGATGCGCAGTATTTT. The J gene is TRBJ2-3, the V gene TRBV12-3 or TRBV12-4, with D tentatively TRBD2 (6 bases). The CDR3 runs to 15 residues.

This clonotype was seen many times. The rearrangement joins TRBV7-2 to TRBJ2-7; D is undetermined. Trimming removed 4 bases at V and 7 bases at J, with 17 bases between. Germline V gives CDR1 SGHTA, CDR2 FQGNSA. The CDR3 is 14 amino acids. CDR3 loop: CASSSLITAREQYF. The CDR3 DNA sequence: TGTGCCAGCAGCTCTCTAATCACAGCTCGTGAGCAGTACTTC.

This clonotype was seen many times. The CDR3 spells CASSPGGDIQYF. The CDR3 DNA reads as TGTGCCAGCAGCCCGGGGGGGGACATTCAGTACTTC. The rearrangement joins TRBV7-2 to TRBJ2-4; 8 bases match TRBD2. In germline, CDR1 is SGHTA, CDR2 FQGNSA. This CDR3 is built from 12 residues. V lost 5 bases, J lost 8 bases, and 2 bases stayed unmatched.

The chain recombines TRBV28 with TRBJ2-5; no clear D gene. Germline values: CDR1 MDHEN, CDR2 SYDVKM. The V gene lost 6 bases and the J gene lost 5 bases, with 7 bases spanning the gap. This CDR3 has 11 amino acids. CDR3 region: CASRGRETQYF. The CDR3 DNA sequence: TGTGCCAGCAGGGGCCGGGAGACCCAGTACTTC.

In its sample, this clonotype was seen many times. The chain joins TRBV4-1 to TRBJ2-6; 7 bases fit TRBD1. CDR3 length: 18 amino acids. V shed 5 bases and J 1 base; nucleotides not matched to a gene: 11. Per the germline V gene, CDR1 is MGHRA and CDR2 is YSYEKL. The CDR3 sequence: CASSDKRQGMSGANVLTF. For the CDR3, the DNA is TGCGCCAGCAGCGACAAACGACAGGGTATGTCTGGGGCCAACGTCCTGACTTTC.

This chain connects TRBV7-6 to TRBJ2-2; TRBD1 matches at 7 bases. Germline V gene lookup returns CDR1 SGHVS and CDR2 FNYEAQ. The CDR3 runs to 16 residues. The J segment lost 0 bases and the V segment lost 3 bases, leaving 4 bases of the junction unmatched. The CDR3 sequence: CASSFGQDANTGELFF. The CDR3 coding sequence is TGTGCCAGCAGCTTCGGACAGGACGCGAACACCGGGGAGCTGTTTTTT.

This clonotype was seen only a few times. The chain links TRBV28 to TRBJ1-4; D gene uncertain. V lost 3 bases and J lost 2, with 13 bases in between. Germline V lookup: CDR1 MDHEN, CDR2 SYDVKM. This CDR3 spans 16 amino acids. CDR3 loop: CASSFFDLVTNEKLFF. CDR3 DNA: TGTGCCAGCAGTTTTTTCGACCTGGTCACTAATGAAAAACTGTTTTTT.

Comments on this clonotype: A much larger clone differs by one base, so this may be a read error. The chain has TRBV7-7 and TRBJ2-5, with D possibly TRBD2 on 5 matching bases. Germline-derived CDR1 and CDR2 are SSHAT and FNYEAQ (reference sequence). CDR3 length: 13 residues. This chain's CDR3 is CASSLVSWEIQYF. The DNA of the CDR3 is TGTGCTAGCAGCTTAGTATCATGGGAGATCCAGTACTTC.